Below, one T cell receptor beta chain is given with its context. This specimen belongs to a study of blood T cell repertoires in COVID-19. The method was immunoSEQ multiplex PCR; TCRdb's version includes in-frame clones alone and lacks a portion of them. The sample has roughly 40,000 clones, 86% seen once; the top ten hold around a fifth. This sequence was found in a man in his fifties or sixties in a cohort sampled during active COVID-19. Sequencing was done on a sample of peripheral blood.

The CDR3 loop reads CASSQEGGNQPQHF. The CDR3 DNA follows: TGTGCCAGCAGCCAAGAAGGGGGCAATCAGCCCCAGCATTTT. The chain has TRBV3-1 (or the pseudogene TRBV3-2) and TRBJ1-5; D may be TRBD1 (5 bases). The CDR3 extends over 14 amino acids. V was clipped by 0 bases and J by 2 bases, with 5 bases between them. CDR1 is LGHDT and CDR2 is YNNKEL in the germline V gene (reference sequence).